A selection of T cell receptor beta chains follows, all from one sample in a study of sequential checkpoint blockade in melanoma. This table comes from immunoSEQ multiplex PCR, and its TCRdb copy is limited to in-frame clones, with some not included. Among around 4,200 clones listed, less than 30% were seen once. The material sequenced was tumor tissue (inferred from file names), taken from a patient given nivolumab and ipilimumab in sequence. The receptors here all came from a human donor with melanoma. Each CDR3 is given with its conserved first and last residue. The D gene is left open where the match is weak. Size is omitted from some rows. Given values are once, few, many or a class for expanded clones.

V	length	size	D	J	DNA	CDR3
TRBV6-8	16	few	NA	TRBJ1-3	TGTGCCAGCAGTGCGGTACGAGCGGGGGACGGAAACACCATATATTTT	CASSAVRAGDGNTIYF
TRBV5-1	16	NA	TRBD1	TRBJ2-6	TGCGCCAGCAAATGGACAGGGGGCTCTGGGGCCAACGTCCTGACTTTC	CASKWTGGSGANVLTF
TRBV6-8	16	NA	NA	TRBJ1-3	TGTGCCAGCACTGACCCCGAGGGAGGCTCTGGAAACACCATATATTTT	CASTDPEGGSGNTIYF
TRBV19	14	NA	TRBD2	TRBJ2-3	TGTGCCAGTAGTATTCTAGCGGACACAGATACGCAGTATTTT	CASSILADTDTQYF
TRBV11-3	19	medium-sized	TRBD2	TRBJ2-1	TGTGCCAGCAGCCCGACCGGGACTAGCGGGGGGGCGCGACTCAATGAGCAGTTCTTC	CASSPTGTSGGARLNEQFF
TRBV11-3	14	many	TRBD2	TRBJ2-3	TGTGCCAGCAGCCTTGGACTAGCGGGGGATACGCAGTATTTT	CASSLGLAGDTQYF
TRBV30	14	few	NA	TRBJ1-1	TGTGCCTGGAACTCGAAGGGCTCGAGCGCTGAAGCTTTCTTT	CAWNSKGSSAEAFF
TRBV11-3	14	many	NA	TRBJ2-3	TGTGCCAGCAGCTTTACGGGGCGCACAGATACGCAGTATTTT	CASSFTGRTDTQYF
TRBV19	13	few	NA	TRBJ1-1	TGTGCCAGTAGTATTGCAAGGAGTGCTGAAGCTTTCTTT	CASSIARSAEAFF
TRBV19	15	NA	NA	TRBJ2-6	TGTGCCAGTAGTATACTTCACTCTGGGGCCAACGTCCTGACTTTC	CASSILHSGANVLTF
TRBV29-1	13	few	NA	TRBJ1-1	TGCAGCGTTGAAAGGACAGAGTACACTGAAGCTTTCTTT	CSVERTEYTEAFF
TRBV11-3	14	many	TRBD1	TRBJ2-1	TGTGCCAGCAGCTCCGGGACAGAATACAATGAGCAGTTCTTC	CASSSGTEYNEQFF
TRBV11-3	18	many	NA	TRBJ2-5	TGTGCCAGCAGCCCTGGACTTAGTCAGCGGAGACTCCAAGAGACCCAGTACTTC	CASSPGLSQRRLQETQYF
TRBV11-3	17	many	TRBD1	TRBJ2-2	TGTGCCAGCAGCCAGGGACAGGGCACACTGAACACCGGGGAGCTGTTTTTT	CASSQGQGTLNTGELFF
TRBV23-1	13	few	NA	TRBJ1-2	TGCGCCAGCAGTCTAGGTGTTAACTATGGCTACACCTTC	CASSLGVNYGYTF
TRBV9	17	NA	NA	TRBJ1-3	TGTGCCAGCAAGGAGGGGAGAAGTCTTTTGGCTGGAAACACCATATATTTT	CASKEGRSLLAGNTIYF
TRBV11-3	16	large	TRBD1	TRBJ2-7	TGTGCCAGCAGCTCCAGACCGGGACAGGGGGCGGATGAGCAGTACTTC	CASSSRPGQGADEQYF
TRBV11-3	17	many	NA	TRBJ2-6	TGTGCCAGCAGCCAAGTGGGTCGTGGGGGTGGGGCCAACGTCCTGACTTTC	CASSQVGRGGGANVLTF